This T cell receptor beta chain was documented in a study of patients and donors after allogeneic stem cell transplantation. MiXCR was run by TCRdb on the RT-PCR reads, yielding one entry per CDR3 protein. The sample records about a million distinct CDR3 sequences, roughly 18% being singletons. The sample holds a few counts of this clonotype. Source material: blood, either unsorted or a sorted T cell fraction (not recorded which). The sequence was obtained from a human donor who was either an allogeneic HSCT recipient or a stem cell or donor lymphocyte infusion donor (not recorded which). It is not recorded whose cells these are; they may come from a transplant donor.

In nucleotides, the CDR3 is TGTGCCAGCAGTTCCCATAGGGCGGGGGGGCCCAATGAGCAGTTCTTC. Protein: CASSSHRAGGPNEQFF. This chain links TRBV12-3 or TRBV12-4 with TRBJ2-1, with 9 positions matching TRBD2. This CDR3 has 16 residues. J gave up 6 bases and V 4 bases, and 10 bases lay outside the gene matches.